The clone carrying this TCR beta chain has a handful of counts. These data originate in a study of neoadjuvant anti-PD-1 for oral cavity cancer. In germline, CDR1 is MNHEY, CDR2 SMNVEV (reference sequence). J gave up 8 bases and V 5 bases, and 11 bases lay outside the gene matches. The CDR3 length is 15 residues. PBMCs were not maintained or expanded in culture before analysis. Clones were sequenced by immunoSEQ multiplex PCR, and TCRdb holds only the in-frame ones, with some missing. Of fewer than 20,000 clones detected, roughly 62% appear once; the ten largest clones hold about 3%. The TCR originated in a person between 35 and 79 years old with oral cavity squamous cell carcinoma. The rearrangement uses TRBV27 and TRBJ1-2; 10 bases are shared with TRBD1. Sequences were derived from PBMCs, sampled before nivolumab (anti-PD-1) treatment. Here the CDR3 reads CASSLTTGTGVGYTF. DNA for the CDR3: TGTGCCAGCAGTCTAACAACCGGGACAGGGGTCGGCTACACCTTC.